These 5 T cell receptor beta chains share one sample of origin, sequenced in a study of OX40 agonist ivuxolimab in advanced cancers. Clones were read by immunoSEQ multiplex PCR, and TCRdb kept only the in-frame ones, dropping some. Seen here are approximately 65,000 clones, around 85% observed once, and the top ten hold 0.7% to 0.9%. The source was CD4+ or CD8+ T cells sorted from blood, collected in a trial of the OX40 agonist ivuxolimab. The receptors originated from an adult with an advanced solid tumor such as melanoma, head and neck, liver or kidney cancer.

This chain uses TRBV4-1 with TRBJ2-5; the match to TRBD1 covers 8 bases. The CDR3 extends over 14 amino acids. V was clipped by 3 bases and J by 4 bases; unmatched bases: 4. Germline CDR1 is MGHRA and CDR2 is YSYEKL. The CDR3 sequence: CASSHGTGRETQYF. The CDR3 DNA is TGCGCCAGCAGCCACGGGACAGGTCGAGAGACCCAGTACTTC.

This chain links TRBV6-1 with TRBJ1-1, with D possibly matching TRBD1 (6 bases). Trimming removed 5 bases from V and 7 bases from J, with 14 bases in between. The germline CDR1 and CDR2 sequences are MNHNS and SASEGT. The CDR3 extends over 13 amino acids. CDR3 protein: CASSSTGMGEAFF. The CDR3 coding sequence is TGTGCCAGCAGTTCTACAGGGATGGGTGAAGCTTTCTTT.

This chain uses TRBV5-1 with TRBJ1-3, with D perhaps TRBD1 (5 bases). Germline V lookup: CDR1 SGHRS, CDR2 YFSETQ. Trimming removed 5 bases from V and 4 bases from J, with 13 bases in between. The CDR3 is made up of 14 amino acids. The CDR3 coding sequence is TGCGCCAGCAGTATGGGGCGCATAGGAAACACCATATATTTT. Residues: CASSMGRIGNTIYF. The full variable domain, completed using reference TRBV5-1 and TRBJ1-3, is KAGVTQTPRYLIKTRGQQVTLSCSPISGHRSVSWYQQTPGQGLQFLFEYFSETQRNKGNFPGRFSGRQFSNSRSEMNVSTLELGDSALYLCASSMGRIGNTIYFGEGSWLTVV.

This clone was picked up one time. The chain couples TRBV5-1 to TRBJ2-7, with TRBD1 matching 9 bases. The CDR3 runs to 16 residues. Trimming removed 0 bases from V and 5 bases from J; junction bases left unmatched: 9. CDR1 and CDR2 (germline): SGHRS, YFSETQ. The CDR3 DNA reads as TGCGCCAGCAGCTTGGCCTCGGGGACAGGGAACCACGAGCAGTACTTC. Protein product: CASSLASGTGNHEQYF.

V is TRBV11-2 and J is TRBJ1-1; tentative D call: TRBD1 (5 bases). Trimming took off 8 bases at V and 3 bases at J, with 13 bases between the two ends. This CDR3 spans 13 amino acids. Germline V lookup: CDR1 SGHAT, CDR2 FQNNGV. CDR3 sequence: CASEKGTYTEAFF. In nucleotides, the CDR3 is TGTGCCAGCGAAAAGGGGACGTACACTGAAGCTTTCTTT.